This T cell receptor beta chain was sequenced during a study of blood T cell repertoires in COVID-19. Study context: COVID-19 samples from acute and convalescent phases originated in the United States, Italy and Spain. From T cells, B-cell-depleted T cells, or PBMCs came the material, which was cDNA or gDNA.

Per the study methods: Cell counts per sample came from amplifying reference gene primers. Profiling relied on immunoSEQ multiplex PCR, and the TCRdb table lists in-frame clones only, not all of them. That table gives V, J and clone size, and the DNA gave D and trimming. Among 330,000 or so clones listed, approximately 89% were seen once. The CDR3 spans 15 residues. CDR1 and CDR2 from the germline V gene are LNHDA and SQIVND (reference sequence). V gave up 6 bases and J gave up 0 bases; unmatched junction bases: 2. Source material: peripheral blood. The chain has TRBV19 and TRBJ2-6; TRBD2 matches 7 bases. This receptor was taken from a woman in her sixties or seventies with COVID-19, enrolled during active disease. DNA for the CDR3: TGTGCCAGTAGGGGGGAGGGCTCTGGGGCCAACGTCCTGACTTTC. Its protein is CASRGEGSGANVLTF.